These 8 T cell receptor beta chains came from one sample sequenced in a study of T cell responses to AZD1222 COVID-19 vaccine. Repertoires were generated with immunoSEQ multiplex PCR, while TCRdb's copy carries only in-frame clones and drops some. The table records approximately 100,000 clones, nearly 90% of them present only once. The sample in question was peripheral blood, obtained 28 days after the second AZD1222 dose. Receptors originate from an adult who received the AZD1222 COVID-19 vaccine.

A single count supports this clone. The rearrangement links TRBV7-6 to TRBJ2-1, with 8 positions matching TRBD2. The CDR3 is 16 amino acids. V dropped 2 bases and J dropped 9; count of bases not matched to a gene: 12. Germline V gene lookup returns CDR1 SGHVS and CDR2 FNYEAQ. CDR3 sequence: CASSLKREGRLGEQFF. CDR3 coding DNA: TGTGCCAGCAGCTTAAAACGGGAGGGCCGACTAGGTGAGCAGTTCTTC.

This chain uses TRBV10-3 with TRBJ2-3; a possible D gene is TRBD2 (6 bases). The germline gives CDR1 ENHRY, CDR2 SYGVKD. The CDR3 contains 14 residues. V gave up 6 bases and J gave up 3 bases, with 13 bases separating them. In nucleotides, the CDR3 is TGTGCCATCAGCGATAGCGGAGATACAGATACGCAGTATTTT. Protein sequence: CAISDSGDTDTQYF.

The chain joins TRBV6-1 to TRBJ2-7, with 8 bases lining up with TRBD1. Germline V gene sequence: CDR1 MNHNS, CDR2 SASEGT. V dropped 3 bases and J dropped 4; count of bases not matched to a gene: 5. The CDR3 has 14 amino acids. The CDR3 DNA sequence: TGTGCCAGCAGTGACCCCGGGACAGGTTACGAGCAGTACTTC. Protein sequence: CASSDPGTGYEQYF.

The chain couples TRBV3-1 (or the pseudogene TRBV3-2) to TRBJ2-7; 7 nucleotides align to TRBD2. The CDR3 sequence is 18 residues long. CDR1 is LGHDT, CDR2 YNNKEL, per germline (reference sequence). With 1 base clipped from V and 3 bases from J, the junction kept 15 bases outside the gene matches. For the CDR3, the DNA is TGTGCCAGCAGCCAAGTCCCACCCGGGGGGAAGAAGTACTACGAGCAGTACTTC. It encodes CASSQVPPGGKKYYEQYF.

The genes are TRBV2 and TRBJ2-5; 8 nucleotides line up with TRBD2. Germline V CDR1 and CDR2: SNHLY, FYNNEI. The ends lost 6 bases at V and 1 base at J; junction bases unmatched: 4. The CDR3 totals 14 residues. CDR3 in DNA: TGTGCCAGCAGGGCGGGAGGTTTCCAAGAGACCCAGTACTTC. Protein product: CASRAGGFQETQYF.

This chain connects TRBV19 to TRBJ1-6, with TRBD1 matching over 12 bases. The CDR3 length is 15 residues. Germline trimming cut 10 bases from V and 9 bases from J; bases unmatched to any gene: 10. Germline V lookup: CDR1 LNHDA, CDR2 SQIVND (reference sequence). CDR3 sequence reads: CATRDRGHNSSPLHF. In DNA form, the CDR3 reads TGTGCCACCCGGGACAGGGGGCATAACAGTTCACCCCTCCACTTT.

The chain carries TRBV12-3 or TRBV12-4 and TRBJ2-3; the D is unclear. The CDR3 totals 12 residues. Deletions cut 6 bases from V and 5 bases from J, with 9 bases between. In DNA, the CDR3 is TGTGCCAGCAGCCTCTCCAAAGATACGCAGTATTTT. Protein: CASSLSKDTQYF.

CDR3 residues: CASSVTLTDTQYF. DNA for the CDR3: TGTGCCAGCAGCGTCACTCTCACAGATACGCAGTATTTT. The V call is TRBV9, the J call TRBJ2-3; D unresolved. V was trimmed by 2 bases and J by 2 bases, leaving 6 bases between them. This CDR3 is 13 amino acids long. Germline V gene lookup returns CDR1 SGDLS and CDR2 YYNGEE.